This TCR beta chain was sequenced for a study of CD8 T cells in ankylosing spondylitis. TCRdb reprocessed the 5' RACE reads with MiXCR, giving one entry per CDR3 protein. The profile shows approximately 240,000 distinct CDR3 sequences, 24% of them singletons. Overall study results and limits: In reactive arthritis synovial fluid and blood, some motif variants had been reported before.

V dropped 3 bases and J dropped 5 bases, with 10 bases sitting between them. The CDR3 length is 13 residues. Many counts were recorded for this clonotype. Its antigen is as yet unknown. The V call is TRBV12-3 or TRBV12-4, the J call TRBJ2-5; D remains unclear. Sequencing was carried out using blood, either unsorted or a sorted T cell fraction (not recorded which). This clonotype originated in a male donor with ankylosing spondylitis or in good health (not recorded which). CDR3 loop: CASSFGPRETQYF. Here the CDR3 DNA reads TGTGCCAGCAGTTTTGGGCCGAGGGAGACCCAGTACTTC.